This T cell receptor (beta chain) derives from a study of cytomegalovirus exposure and HLA in healthy donors. Those who donated were healthy bone marrow donors. V lost 6 bases, J lost 11 bases, and 22 bases lay in between. The CDR3 contains 14 residues. CDR1 and CDR2 from the germline V gene are MNHEY and SMNVEV (reference sequence). The primer mix had 60 Vbeta and 13 Jbeta primers. Sequencing was performed with immunoSEQ multiplex PCR; in TCRdb, only in-frame clones are kept and a portion is missing. The data contain about 160,000 clones, roughly 80% of them seen just once; the ten biggest clones take up roughly 8%. This clone occurred a few times.

The chain has TRBV27 and TRBJ1-1, with unresolved D. The sequence was obtained from a male donor in good health and CMV-seropositive. The material sequenced was PBMCs. The CDR3 sequence is CASRIPGSTDFAFF. DNA of the CDR3: TGTGCCAGCAGGATACCGGGTTCCACGGACTTCGCTTTCTTT.